The rows below give T cell receptor beta chains drawn from one sample of a study of OX40 agonist ivuxolimab in advanced cancers. The method was immunoSEQ multiplex PCR; TCRdb's version includes in-frame clones alone and lacks a portion of them. This sample yields approximately 75,000 clones, of which about 73% are seen a single time; approximately 5% belongs to the top ten. The sample consisted of CD4+ or CD8+ T cells sorted from blood, taken in a trial of the OX40 agonist ivuxolimab. Every receptor here comes from an adult with an advanced solid tumor such as melanoma, head and neck, liver or kidney cancer. The CDR3 runs from the conserved cysteine through the conserved F or W.

CDR3aa | v_gene
CASRSRAGQNTDTQYF | TRBV5-4
CAWQGFSNQPQHF | TRBV30
CATSRTSGDYEQYF | TRBV15
CASSWGIDPGNYGYTF | TRBV6-5
CASSPPGNTIYF | TRBV9
CASSRTGDYGYTF | TRBV5-4
CASSPRQQSNQPQHF | TRBV18
CASSQSVGNQPQHF | TRBV6-5
CASSFQGGAGELFF | TRBV28
CSARGGYEQYF | TRBV20-1
CASSYSPTEQGYTF | TRBV6-6